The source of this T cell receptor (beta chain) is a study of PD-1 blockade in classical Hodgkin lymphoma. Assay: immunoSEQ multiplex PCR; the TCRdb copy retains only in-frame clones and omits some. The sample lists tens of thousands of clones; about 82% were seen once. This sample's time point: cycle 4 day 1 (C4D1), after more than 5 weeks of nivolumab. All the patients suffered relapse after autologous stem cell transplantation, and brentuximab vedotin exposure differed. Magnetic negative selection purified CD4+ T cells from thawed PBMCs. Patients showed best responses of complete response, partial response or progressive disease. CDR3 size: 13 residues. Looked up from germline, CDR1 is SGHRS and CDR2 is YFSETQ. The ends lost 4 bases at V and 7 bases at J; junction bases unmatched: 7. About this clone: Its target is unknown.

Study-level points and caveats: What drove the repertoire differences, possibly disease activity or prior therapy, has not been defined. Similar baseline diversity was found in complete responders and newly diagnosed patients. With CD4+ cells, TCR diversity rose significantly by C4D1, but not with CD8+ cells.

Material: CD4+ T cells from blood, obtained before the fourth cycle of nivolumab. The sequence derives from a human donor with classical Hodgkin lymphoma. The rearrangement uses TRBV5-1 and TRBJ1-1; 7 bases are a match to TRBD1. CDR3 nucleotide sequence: TGCGCCAGCAGCCCACAGGGGTTGGGTGAAGCTTTCTTT. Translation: CASSPQGLGEAFF.